This T cell receptor beta chain was recorded in a study of cytomegalovirus exposure and HLA in healthy donors. Study conclusions and caveats: In a later analysis, parvovirus B19, influenza, CMV and Epstein-Barr virus appeared linked to several top co-occurrence clusters. One variant, a missense change in DCLRE1C, was linked in a later analysis to TCR beta V- and J-gene trimming. Among the CMV-associated chains, a few were confirmed in vitro as specific for CMV antigens.

The PCR made use of 60 Vbeta and 13 Jbeta primers. Data came from immunoSEQ multiplex PCR; TCRdb stores just in-frame clones and leaves some out. The sample includes approximately 130,000 clones, roughly 77% of them seen just once. As for this clone: Its target is not known.

Each donor was healthy, and each was a bone marrow donor. The source is a young man in good health and CMV-seronegative. Sequenced input: PBMCs.

The CDR3 DNA follows: TGTGCCAGTAGTCTAACACCCCTAACAGCCAACTATGGCTACACCTTC. Residues: CASSLTPLTANYGYTF. The V call is TRBV19, the J call TRBJ1-2; D call uncertain. Germline-derived CDR1 and CDR2 are LNHDA and SQIVND (reference sequence). The length of the CDR3 is 16 residues. Trimming pared 5 bases from V and 2 bases from J, leaving 18 bases between. Full variable domain (remainder filled in from reference TRBV19 and TRBJ1-2): DGGITQSPKYLFRKEGQNVTLSCEQNLNHDAMYWYRQDPGQGLRLIYYSQIVNDFQKGDIAEGYSVSREKKESFPLTVTSAQKNPTAFYLCASSLTPLTANYGYTFGSGTRLTVV.